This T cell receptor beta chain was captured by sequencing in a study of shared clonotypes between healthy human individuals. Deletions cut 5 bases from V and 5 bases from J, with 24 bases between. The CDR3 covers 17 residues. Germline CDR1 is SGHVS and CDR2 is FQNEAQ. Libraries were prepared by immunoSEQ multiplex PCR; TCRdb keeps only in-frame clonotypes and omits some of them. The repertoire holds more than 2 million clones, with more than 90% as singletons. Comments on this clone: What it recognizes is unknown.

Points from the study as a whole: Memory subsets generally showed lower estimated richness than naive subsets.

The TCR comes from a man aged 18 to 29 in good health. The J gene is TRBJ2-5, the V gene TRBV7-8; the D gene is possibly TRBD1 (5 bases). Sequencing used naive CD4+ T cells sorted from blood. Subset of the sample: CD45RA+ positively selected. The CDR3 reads CASSTRSARAPQETQYF. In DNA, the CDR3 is TGTGCCAGCAGCACCAGGTCCGCCAGGGCCCCCCAGGAGACCCAGTACTTC.